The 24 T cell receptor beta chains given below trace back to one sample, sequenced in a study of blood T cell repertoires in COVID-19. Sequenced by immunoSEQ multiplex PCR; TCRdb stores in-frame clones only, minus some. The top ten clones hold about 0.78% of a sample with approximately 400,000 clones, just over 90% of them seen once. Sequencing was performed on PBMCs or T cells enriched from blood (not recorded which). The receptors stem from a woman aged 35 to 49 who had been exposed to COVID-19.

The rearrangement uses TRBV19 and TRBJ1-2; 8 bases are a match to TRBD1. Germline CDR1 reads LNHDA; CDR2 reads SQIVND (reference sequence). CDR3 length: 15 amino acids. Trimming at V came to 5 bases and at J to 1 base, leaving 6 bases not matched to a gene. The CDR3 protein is CASSSRDRNNYGYTF. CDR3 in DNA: TGTGCCAGTAGTTCCCGGGACAGGAATAACTATGGCTACACCTTC.

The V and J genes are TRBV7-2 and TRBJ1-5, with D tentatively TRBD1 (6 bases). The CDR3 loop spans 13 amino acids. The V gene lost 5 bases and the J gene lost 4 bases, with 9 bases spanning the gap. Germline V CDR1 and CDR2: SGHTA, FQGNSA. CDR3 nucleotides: TGTGCCAGCAGCCCACAGGGAAATCAGCCCCAGCATTTT. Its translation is CASSPQGNQPQHF.

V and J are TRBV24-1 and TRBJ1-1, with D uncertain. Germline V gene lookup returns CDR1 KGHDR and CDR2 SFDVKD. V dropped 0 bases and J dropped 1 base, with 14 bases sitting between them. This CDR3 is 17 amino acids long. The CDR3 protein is CATSDLPRGGENTEAFF. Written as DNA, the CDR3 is TGTGCCACCAGTGATTTGCCTCGTGGAGGAGAGAACACTGAAGCTTTCTTT.

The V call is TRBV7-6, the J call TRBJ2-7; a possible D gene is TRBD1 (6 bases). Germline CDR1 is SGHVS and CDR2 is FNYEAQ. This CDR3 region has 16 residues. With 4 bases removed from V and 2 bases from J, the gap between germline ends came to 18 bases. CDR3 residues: CASSSNYREVTYEQYF. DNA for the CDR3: TGTGCCAGCAGCTCGAACTACAGGGAAGTAACCTACGAGCAGTACTTC. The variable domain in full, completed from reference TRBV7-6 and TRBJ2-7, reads GAGVSQSPRYKVTKRGQDVALRCDPISGHVSLYWYRQALGQGPEFLTYFNYEAQQDKSGLPNDRFSAERPEGSISTLTIQRTEQRDSAMYRCASSSNYREVTYEQYFGPGTRLTVT.

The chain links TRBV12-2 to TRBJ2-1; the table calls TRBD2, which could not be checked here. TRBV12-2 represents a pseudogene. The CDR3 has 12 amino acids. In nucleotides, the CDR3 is TGTGCAAGTCGCTTACCCCGACTAGCGCCGTTCTTC. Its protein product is CASRLPRLAPFF.

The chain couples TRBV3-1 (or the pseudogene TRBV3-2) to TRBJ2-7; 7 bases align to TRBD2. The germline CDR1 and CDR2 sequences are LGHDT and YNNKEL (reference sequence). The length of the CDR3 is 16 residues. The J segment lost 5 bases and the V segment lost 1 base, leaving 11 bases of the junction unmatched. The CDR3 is CASSQVSGGGLDEQYF. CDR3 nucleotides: TGTGCCAGCAGCCAAGTGTCTGGGGGGGGATTAGACGAGCAGTACTTC.

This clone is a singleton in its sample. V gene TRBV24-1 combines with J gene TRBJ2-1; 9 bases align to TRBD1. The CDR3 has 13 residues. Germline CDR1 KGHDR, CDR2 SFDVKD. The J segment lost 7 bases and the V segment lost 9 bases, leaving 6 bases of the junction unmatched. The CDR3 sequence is CATAGQGTNEQFF. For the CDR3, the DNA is TGTGCCACCGCGGGACAGGGCACAAATGAGCAGTTCTTC.

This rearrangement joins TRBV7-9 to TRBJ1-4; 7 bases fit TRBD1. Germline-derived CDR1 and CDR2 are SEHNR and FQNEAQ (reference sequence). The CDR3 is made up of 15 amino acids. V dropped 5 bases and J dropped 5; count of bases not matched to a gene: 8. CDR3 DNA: TGTGCCAGCAGCCCTCTGGACAGGCGAAATGAAAAACTGTTTTTT. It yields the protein CASSPLDRRNEKLFF.

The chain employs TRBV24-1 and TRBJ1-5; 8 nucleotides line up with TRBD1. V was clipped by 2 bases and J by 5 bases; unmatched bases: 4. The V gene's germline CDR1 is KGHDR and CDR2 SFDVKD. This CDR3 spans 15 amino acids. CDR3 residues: CATSDSDRDDQPQHF. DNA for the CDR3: TGTGCCACCAGTGATTCGGACAGGGATGATCAGCCCCAGCATTTT.

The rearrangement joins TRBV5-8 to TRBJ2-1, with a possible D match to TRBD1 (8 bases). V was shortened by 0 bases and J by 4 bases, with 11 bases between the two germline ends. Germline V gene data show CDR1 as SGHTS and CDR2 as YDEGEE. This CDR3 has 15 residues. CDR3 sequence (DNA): TGTGCCAGCAGCTTGGACAGGGGGGGTTACAATGAGCAGTTCTTC. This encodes CASSLDRGGYNEQFF.

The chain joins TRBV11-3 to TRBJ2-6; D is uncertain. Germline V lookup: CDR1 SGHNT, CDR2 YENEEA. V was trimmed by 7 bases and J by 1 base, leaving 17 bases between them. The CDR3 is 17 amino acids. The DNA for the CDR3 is TGTGCCAGCACCCCTGGTCGGGTAGGATCTGGGGCCAACGTCCTGACTTTC. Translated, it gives CASTPGRVGSGANVLTF.

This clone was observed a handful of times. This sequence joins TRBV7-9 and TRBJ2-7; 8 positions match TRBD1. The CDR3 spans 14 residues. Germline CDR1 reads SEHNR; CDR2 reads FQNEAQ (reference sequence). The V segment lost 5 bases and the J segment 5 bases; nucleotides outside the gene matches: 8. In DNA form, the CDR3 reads TGTGCCAGCAGCACCACTTCGACAGGGGACGAGCAGTACTTC. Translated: CASSTTSTGDEQYF.

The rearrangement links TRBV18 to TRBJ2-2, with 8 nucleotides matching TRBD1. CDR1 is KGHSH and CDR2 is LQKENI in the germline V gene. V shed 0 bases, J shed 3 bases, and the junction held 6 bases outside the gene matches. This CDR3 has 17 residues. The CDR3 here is CASSPPTGGRDTGELFF. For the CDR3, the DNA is TGTGCCAGCTCACCACCTACAGGGGGTCGAGACACCGGGGAGCTGTTTTTT.

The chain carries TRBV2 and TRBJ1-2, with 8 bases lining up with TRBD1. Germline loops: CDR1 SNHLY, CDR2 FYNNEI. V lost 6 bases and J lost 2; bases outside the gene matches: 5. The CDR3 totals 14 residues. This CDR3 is CASSYRGGNYGYTF. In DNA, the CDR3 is TGTGCCAGCAGCTACAGGGGGGGAAACTATGGCTACACCTTC.

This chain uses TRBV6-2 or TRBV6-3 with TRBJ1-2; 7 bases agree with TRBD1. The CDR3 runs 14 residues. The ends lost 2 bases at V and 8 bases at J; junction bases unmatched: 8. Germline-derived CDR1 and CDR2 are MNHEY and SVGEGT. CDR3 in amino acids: CASSYPLQGRGYTF. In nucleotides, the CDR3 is TGTGCCAGCAGTTACCCGCTACAGGGGAGAGGCTACACCTTC.

As DNA, the CDR3 is TGTGCCAGCACCTCGGGGACTAGCGGCCAAGAGACCCAGTACTTC. It translates to CASTSGTSGQETQYF. The rearrangement links TRBV27 to TRBJ2-5; 11 nucleotides match TRBD2. The CDR3 sequence is 15 residues long. Trimming at V came to 7 bases and at J to 1 base, leaving 5 bases not matched to a gene. The germline V gene has CDR1 MNHEY and CDR2 SMNVEV (reference sequence).

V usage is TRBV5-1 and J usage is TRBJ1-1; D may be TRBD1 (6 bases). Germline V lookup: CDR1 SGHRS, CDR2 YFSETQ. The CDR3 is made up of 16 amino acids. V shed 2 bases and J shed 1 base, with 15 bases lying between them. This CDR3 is CASSFGSGTRNTEAFF. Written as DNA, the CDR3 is TGCGCCAGCAGCTTTGGGTCCGGGACACGGAACACTGAAGCTTTCTTT. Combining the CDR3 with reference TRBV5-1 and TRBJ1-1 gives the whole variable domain KAGVTQTPRYLIKTRGQQVTLSCSPISGHRSVSWYQQTPGQGLQFLFEYFSETQRNKGNFPGRFSGRQFSNSRSEMNVSTLELGDSALYLCASSFGSGTRNTEAFFGQGTRLTVV.

The CDR3 is CASSLSWGPKNNEQFF. CDR3 coding DNA: TGTGCCAGCAGCCTGTCGTGGGGGCCCAAAAACAATGAGCAGTTCTTC. This chain joins TRBV3-1 (or the pseudogene TRBV3-2) and TRBJ2-1; a weak D match, TRBD1 (6 bases). The germline V and J ends were trimmed by 4 bases and 5 bases, with 18 bases remaining between them. The CDR3 is 16 residues long. The germline V gene encodes CDR1 LGHDT and CDR2 YNNKEL (reference sequence).

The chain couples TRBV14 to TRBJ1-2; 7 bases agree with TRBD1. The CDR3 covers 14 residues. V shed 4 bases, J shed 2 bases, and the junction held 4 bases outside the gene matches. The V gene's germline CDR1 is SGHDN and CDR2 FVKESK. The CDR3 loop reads CASSRDRGNYGYTF. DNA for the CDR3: TGTGCCAGCAGCCGGGACAGAGGGAACTATGGCTACACCTTC.

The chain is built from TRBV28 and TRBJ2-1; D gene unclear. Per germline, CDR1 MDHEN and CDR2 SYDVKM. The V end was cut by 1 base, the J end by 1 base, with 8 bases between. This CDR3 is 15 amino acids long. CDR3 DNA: TGTGCCAGCAGTTTATTGGGCAGTTCCTACAATGAGCAGTTCTTC. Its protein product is CASSLLGSSYNEQFF.

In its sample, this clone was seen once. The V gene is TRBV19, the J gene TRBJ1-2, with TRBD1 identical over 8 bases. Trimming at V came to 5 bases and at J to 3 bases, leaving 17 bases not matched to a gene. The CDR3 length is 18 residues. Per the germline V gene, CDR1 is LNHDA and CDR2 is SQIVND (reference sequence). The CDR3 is CASSPSSGQGAGYYGYTF. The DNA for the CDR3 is TGTGCCAGTAGTCCTTCTTCAGGGCAGGGGGCTGGATACTATGGCTACACCTTC. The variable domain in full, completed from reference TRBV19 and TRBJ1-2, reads DGGITQSPKYLFRKEGQNVTLSCEQNLNHDAMYWYRQDPGQGLRLIYYSQIVNDFQKGDIAEGYSVSREKKESFPLTVTSAQKNPTAFYLCASSPSSGQGAGYYGYTFGSGTRLTVV.

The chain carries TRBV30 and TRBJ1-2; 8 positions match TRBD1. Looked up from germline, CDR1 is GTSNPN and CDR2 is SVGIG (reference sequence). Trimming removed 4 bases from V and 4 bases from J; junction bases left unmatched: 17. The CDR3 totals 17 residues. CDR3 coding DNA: TGTGCCTGGAACTCTGGAGGGACAGGAGGTTTACTCTATGGCTACACCTTC. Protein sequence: CAWNSGGTGGLLYGYTF.

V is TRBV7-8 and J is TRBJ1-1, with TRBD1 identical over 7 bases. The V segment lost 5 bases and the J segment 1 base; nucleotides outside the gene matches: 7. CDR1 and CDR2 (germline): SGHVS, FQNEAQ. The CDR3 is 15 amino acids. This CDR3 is CASSPTGVTNTEAFF. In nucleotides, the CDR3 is TGTGCCAGCAGCCCTACAGGGGTCACGAACACTGAAGCTTTCTTT.

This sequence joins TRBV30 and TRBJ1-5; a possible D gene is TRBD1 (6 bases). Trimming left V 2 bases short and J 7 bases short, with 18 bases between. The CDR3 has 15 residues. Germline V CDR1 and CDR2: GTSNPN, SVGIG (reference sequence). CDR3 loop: CAWSPSGAVGQPQHF. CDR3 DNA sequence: TGTGCCTGGAGTCCCTCAGGGGCAGTAGGACAGCCCCAGCATTTT.